At least ten counts were recorded for the clone carrying this TCR beta chain. The CDR3 covers 16 residues. The germline CDR1 and CDR2 sequences are MGHDK and SYGVNS. The ends were cut back, 8 bases at V and 3 bases at J, with 22 bases in the middle. As for time point: longitudinal time-point 3. The data are from a study of neurological immune-mediated disorders. The cDNA came from 5'RACE with 10-nucleotide random UMIs. TCRdb reanalysed the 5' RACE reads using MiXCR and keeps one entry per CDR3 protein. The sample records about 48,000 distinct CDR3 sequences, about 13% being singletons. The sequence was collected from a male donor with HTLV-1-associated myelopathy (HAM/TSP). Input material: PBMCs. The chain uses TRBV25-1 and TRBJ1-2; D is perhaps TRBD1 (5 bases). In DNA, the CDR3 is TGTGCCAGCTTAGGCGGGACGGGGACGCCAGACTATGGCTACACCTTC. It encodes CASLGGTGTPDYGYTF.